This TCR beta chain comes out of a study of T-cell memory formation after mild COVID-19. About the study: Largely, the TCR clusters proved donor specific. General study results and limits: Some clones that responded were present in memory (sampled pre-infection), which suggests cross-reactive memory joined.

The germline CDR1 and CDR2 sequences are SGHTA and FQGNSA. The length of the CDR3 is 12 residues. V lost 2 bases, J lost 9 bases, and 10 bases lay in between. 5'RACE primed at constant segments yielded TCR alpha and TCR beta cDNA libraries bearing sample barcodes and UMIs. TCRdb called the 5' RACE reads again in MiXCR, with one record for every CDR3 protein. This sample carries approximately 250,000 distinct CDR3 sequences, approximately 15% of them seen once, and the ten largest clones take approximately 20%. A remark on this clonotype: No antigen is known for it.

Material: PBMCs or a T cell subset sorted from them (not recorded which). This TCR was recovered from a man aged 18 to 29 who had mild COVID-19 (a few samples of this study predate the infection). Cell type and time point are not known. V gene TRBV7-2 combines with J gene TRBJ1-1; maybe TRBD1 (5 bases). Here the CDR3 reads CASSLRAGQAFF. Written as DNA, the CDR3 is TGTGCCAGCAGCTTAAGGGCAGGGCAAGCTTTCTTT. The variable domain in full, with the rest retrieved from reference TRBV7-2 and TRBJ1-1, is GAGVSQSPSNKVTEKGKDVELRCDPISGHTALYWYRQSLGQGLEFLIYFQGNSAPDKSGLPSDRFSAERTGGSVSTLTIQRTQQEDSAVYLCASSLRAGQAFFGQGTRLTVV.